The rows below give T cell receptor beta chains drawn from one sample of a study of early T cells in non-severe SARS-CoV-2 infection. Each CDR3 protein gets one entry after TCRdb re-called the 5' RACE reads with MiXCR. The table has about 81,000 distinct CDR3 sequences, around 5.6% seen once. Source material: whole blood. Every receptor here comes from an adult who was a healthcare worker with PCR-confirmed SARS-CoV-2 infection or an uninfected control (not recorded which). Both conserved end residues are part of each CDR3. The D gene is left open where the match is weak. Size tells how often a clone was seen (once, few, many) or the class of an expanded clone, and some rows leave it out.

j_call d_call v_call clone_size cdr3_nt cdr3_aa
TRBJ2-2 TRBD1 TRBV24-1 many TGTGCCACCAGTCGTCCCGGGACAGCTAACACCGGGGAGCTGTTTTTT CATSRPGTANTGELFF
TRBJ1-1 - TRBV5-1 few TGCGCCAGCAGCTTCGAGACACCGAACACTGAAGCTTTCTTT CASSFETPNTEAFF
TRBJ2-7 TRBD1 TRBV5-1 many TGCGCCAGCAGCTTGGCCAGGGGACAGGGAGAGCAGTACTTC CASSLARGQGEQYF
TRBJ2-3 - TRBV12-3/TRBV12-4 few TGTGCCAGCGGCATGGGGGGGGGCCAGGATACGCAGTATTTT CASGMGGGQDTQYF
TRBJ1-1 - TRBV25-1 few TGTGCCAGCAGTGAATGGGGCAGGGACCTCTCTGAAGCTTTCTTT CASSEWGRDLSEAFF
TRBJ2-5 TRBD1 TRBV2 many TGTGCCAGCAGAGGAATTGGACAGGGAGGTTTGGAGACCCAGTACTTC CASRGIGQGGLETQYF
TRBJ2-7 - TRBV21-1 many TGTGCCAGCAGCAAAAAAGGAGAGACTAGCCTCTACTTC CASSKKGETSLYF
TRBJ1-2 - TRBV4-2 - TGTGCCAGCAGCCCGACAGAGAACTATGGCTACACCTTC CASSPTENYGYTF
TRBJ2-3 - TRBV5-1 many TGCGCCAGCAGCCTATACGTCACAGATACGCAGTATTTT CASSLYVTDTQYF
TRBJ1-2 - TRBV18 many TGTGCCAGCTCACCCCAGGGGCTTCCCGATGGCTACACCTTC CASSPQGLPDGYTF
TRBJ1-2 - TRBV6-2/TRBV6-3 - TGTGCCAGCAGTTCCCCGAGATGGGCTGATTATGGCTACACCTTC CASSSPRWADYGYTF
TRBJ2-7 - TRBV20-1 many TGCAGTGCTAGAGAGGGCAGGCTGAGCTCCTACGAGCAGTACTTC CSAREGRLSSYEQYF
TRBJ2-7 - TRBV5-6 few TGTGCCAGCAGCTTGGTCCAGGTTGCTATCAACGAGCAGTACTTC CASSLVQVAINEQYF
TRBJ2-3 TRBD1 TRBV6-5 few TGTGCCAGCAGTCTCCGGGACAGTTTTAAAGATACGCAGTATTTT CASSLRDSFKDTQYF
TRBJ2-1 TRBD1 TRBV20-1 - TGCAGTGCTAATACCCGGGACAGGGGGCTAAATGAGCAGTTCTTC CSANTRDRGLNEQFF
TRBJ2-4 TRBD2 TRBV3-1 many TGTGCCAGCAGCCAAGGGGGACTAGCGGGAAACATTCAGTACTTC CASSQGGLAGNIQYF
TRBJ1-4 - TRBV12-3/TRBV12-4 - TGTGCCAGCACCCCACAGGCGACAACTAATGAAAAACTGTTTTTT CASTPQATTNEKLFF
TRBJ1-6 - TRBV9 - TGTGCCAGCAGCGCTAAGGAGGCCTATAATTCACCCCTCCACTTT CASSAKEAYNSPLHF
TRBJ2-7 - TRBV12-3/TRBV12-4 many TGTGCCTCCCGGAGGAGTACTTCCTACGAGCAGTACTTC CASRRSTSYEQYF
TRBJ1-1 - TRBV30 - TGTGCCTGGAGTGTAACCCCGGAAGCTTTCTTT CAWSVTPEAFF
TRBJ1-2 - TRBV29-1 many TGCAGCGTTGAACCATCGGGGGGACCGACCTATGGCTACACCTTC CSVEPSGGPTYGYTF
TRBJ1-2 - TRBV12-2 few TGTGCAAGTCGCTTAGAGCCAGTGGGCTCTAACTATGGCTACACCTTC CASRLEPVGSNYGYTF
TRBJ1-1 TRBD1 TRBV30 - TGTGCCTGGAGCAAAGGTGGGACAGGGGCTATCCGATGGGAGGGCACTGAAGCTTTCTTT CAWSKGGTGAIRWEGTEAFF